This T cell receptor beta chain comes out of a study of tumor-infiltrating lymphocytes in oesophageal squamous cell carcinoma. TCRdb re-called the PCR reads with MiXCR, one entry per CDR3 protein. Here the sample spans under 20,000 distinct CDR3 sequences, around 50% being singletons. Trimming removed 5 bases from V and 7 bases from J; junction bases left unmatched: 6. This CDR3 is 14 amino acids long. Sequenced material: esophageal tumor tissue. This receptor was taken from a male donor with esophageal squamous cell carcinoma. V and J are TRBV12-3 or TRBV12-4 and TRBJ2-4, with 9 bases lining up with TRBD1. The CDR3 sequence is CASSRWDRENIQYF. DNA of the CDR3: TGTGCCAGCAGTCGTTGGGACAGGGAGAACATTCAGTACTTC.